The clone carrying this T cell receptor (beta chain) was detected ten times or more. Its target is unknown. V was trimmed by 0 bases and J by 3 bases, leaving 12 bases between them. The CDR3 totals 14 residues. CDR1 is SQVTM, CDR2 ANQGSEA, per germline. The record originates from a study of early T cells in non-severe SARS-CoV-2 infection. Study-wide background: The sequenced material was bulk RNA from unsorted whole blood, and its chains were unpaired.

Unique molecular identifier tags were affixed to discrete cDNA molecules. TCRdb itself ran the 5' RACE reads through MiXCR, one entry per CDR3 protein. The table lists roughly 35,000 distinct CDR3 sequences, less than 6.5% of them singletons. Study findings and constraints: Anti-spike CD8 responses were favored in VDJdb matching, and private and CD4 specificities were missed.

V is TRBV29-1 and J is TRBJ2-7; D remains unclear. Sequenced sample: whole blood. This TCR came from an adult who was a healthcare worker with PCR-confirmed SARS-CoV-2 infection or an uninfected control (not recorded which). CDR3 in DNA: TGCAGCGTTGAAGATCCCGGCCAACTCTACGAGCAGTACTTC. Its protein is CSVEDPGQLYEQYF.